The 30 T cell receptor beta chains presented below share a single source sample, sequenced in a study of regulatory T cells in long-lasting Graves disease. Libraries of TCR beta came from iRepertoire HTBI primers plus Arm-PCR of CDR3 regions. TCRdb re-called the multiplex PCR reads with MiXCR, one entry per CDR3 protein. The top ten hold over 20% of the sample, which has approximately 230,000 distinct CDR3 sequences, 15% to 20% seen once. Time point given: newly diagnosed GD, antithyroid drugs for less than 3 months. Following extraction of RNA from PBMCs, that RNA was used to make the TCR library. The starting material was peripheral blood mononuclear cells (PBMCs), obtained at new diagnosis, from a patient treated with antithyroid drugs. These receptor sequences come from a female donor with Graves disease.

This clonotype was recorded at least ten times. This chain links TRBV7-2 with TRBJ1-2; D gene unclear. Germline loops: CDR1 SGHTA, CDR2 FQGNSA. V shed 2 bases and J shed 3 bases, with 19 bases lying between them. This CDR3 comprises 17 residues. The CDR3 region is CASSLKLVTVRYYGYTF. In DNA form, the CDR3 reads TGTGCCAGCAGCTTAAAGCTTGTGACCGTAAGATACTATGGCTACACCTTC. Full variable domain (remainder filled in from reference TRBV7-2 and TRBJ1-2): GAGVSQSPSNKVTEKGKDVELRCDPISGHTALYWYRQSLGQGLEFLIYFQGNSAPDKSGLPSDRFSAERTGGSVSTLTIQRTQQEDSAVYLCASSLKLVTVRYYGYTFGSGTRLTVV.

This clonotype was recorded at least ten times. The CDR3 here is CASSVAPNPLEETQYF. The CDR3 coding sequence is TGTGCCAGCAGCGTAGCCCCTAACCCCCTGGAAGAGACCCAGTACTTC. The chain has TRBV9 and TRBJ2-5, with unresolved D. Germline V gene lookup returns CDR1 SGDLS and CDR2 YYNGEE. V was pared by 0 bases and J by 3 bases, with 15 bases between. The CDR3 runs 16 residues.

The sample holds a few counts of this clonotype. The chain combines TRBV20-1 with TRBJ1-5; 9 bases fit TRBD1. The CDR3 sequence is 12 residues long. Germline assignment: CDR1 DFQATT and CDR2 SNEGSKA (reference sequence). The junction had 6 bases not matched to a gene; V was cut back by 6 bases and J by 9 bases. The CDR3 sequence: CSAGDRAGPQHF. The CDR3, as DNA: TGCAGTGCCGGGGACAGGGCAGGGCCCCAGCATTTT.

The chain combines TRBV2 with TRBJ2-7, with D unresolved. Trimming removed 0 bases at V and 2 bases at J, with 8 bases between. Germline V gene sequence: CDR1 SNHLY, CDR2 FYNNEI. CDR3 size: 14 residues. Here the CDR3 DNA reads TGTGCCAGCAGTGAAGCACAGTTAGCCTACGAGCAGTACTTC. Translation: CASSEAQLAYEQYF.

This clonotype was counted only a few times. The gene calls are TRBV25-1 and TRBJ2-3; the D gene is possibly TRBD1 (6 bases). This CDR3 region has 16 residues. Germline V lookup: CDR1 MGHDK, CDR2 SYGVNS. Trimming shortened V by 6 bases and J by 2 bases, and 18 bases separated the two germline ends. This chain's CDR3 is CASSSTGTFSTDTQYF. The CDR3 coding sequence is TGTGCCAGCAGCTCGACCGGGACATTTTCCACAGATACGCAGTATTTT.

This sequence joins TRBV4-3 and TRBJ1-3; D not certain. Trimming took off 6 bases at V and 8 bases at J, with 11 bases between the two ends. Germline loops: CDR1 LGHNA, CDR2 YSLEER. The CDR3 covers 12 residues. CDR3 bases: TGCGCCAGCAGTGGAGCCGACGACACCATATATTTT. Translated: CASSGADDTIYF.

This clonotype was observed many times. The chain combines TRBV2 with TRBJ2-3, with D perhaps matching TRBD2 (5 bases). V was pared by 4 bases and J by 5 bases, with 10 bases between. Germline V lookup: CDR1 SNHLY, CDR2 FYNNEI. The CDR3 contains 13 residues. As DNA, the CDR3 is TGTGCCAGCAGTGGGCTAGCTGAAGATACGCAGTATTTT. Translation: CASSGLAEDTQYF.

There are a few counts of this clonotype. The chain uses TRBV27 and TRBJ1-5; 8 bases line up with TRBD1. The CDR3 loop spans 16 amino acids. Germline lookup yields CDR1 MNHEY and CDR2 SMNVEV (reference sequence). Trimming took 9 bases from V and 6 from J; bases not matched to a gene: 16. CDR3 sequence (DNA): TGTGCCAGTGGAGAAAAGGGCAGGGGGCTTGGTCAGCCCCAGCATTTT. This encodes CASGEKGRGLGQPQHF.

This clonotype has at least ten counts. The CDR3 DNA is TGCAGTGCTAGAACCGACAACTACGAGCAGTACTTC. Its translation: CSARTDNYEQYF. The rearrangement links TRBV20-1 to TRBJ2-7; D ambiguous. Between the trimmed V and J ends, which lost 2 bases and 3 bases, there was a span of 8 bases. Looked up from germline, CDR1 is DFQATT and CDR2 is SNEGSKA (reference sequence). The CDR3 has 12 residues.

The table lists this clonotype with many counts. V and J are TRBV5-5 and TRBJ2-3; TRBD2 might be the D (6 bases). Germline values: CDR1 SGHKS, CDR2 YYEKEE (reference sequence). CDR3 length: 15 amino acids. Trimming removed 4 bases at V and 2 bases at J, with 14 bases between. The CDR3 region is CASSVEGSDTDTQYF. CDR3 nucleotides: TGTGCCAGCAGCGTGGAGGGTAGTGACACAGATACGCAGTATTTT. The complete variable domain, with remaining parts taken from reference TRBV5-5 and TRBJ2-3, reads DAGVTQSPTHLIKTRGQQVTLRCSPISGHKSVSWYQQVLGQGPQFIFQYYEKEERGRGNFPDRFSARQFPNYSSELNVNALLLGDSALYLCASSVEGSDTDTQYFGPGTRLTVL.

This clonotype was detected many times. The chain couples TRBV5-1 to TRBJ1-1; D is unclear. CDR3 length equals 15 residues. Germline assignment: CDR1 SGHRS and CDR2 YFSETQ. V lost 0 bases and J 2 bases, leaving 11 bases between the germline ends. The DNA for the CDR3 is TGCGCCAGCAGCTTGGATCTGGGGTATAACACTGAAGCTTTCTTT. Translation gives CASSLDLGYNTEAFF.

This clonotype has at least ten counts. The rearrangement joins TRBV7-6 to TRBJ2-1; D call uncertain. CDR1 is SGHVS, CDR2 FNYEAQ, per germline. Trimming cost V 5 bases and J 5 bases, with 4 bases left between them. The CDR3 has 11 amino acids. CDR3 protein: CASSMDNEQFF. The CDR3 DNA reads TGTGCCAGCAGCATGGACAATGAGCAGTTCTTC. Full variable domain (rest looked up from reference TRBV7-6 and TRBJ2-1): GAGVSQSPRYKVTKRGQDVALRCDPISGHVSLYWYRQALGQGPEFLTYFNYEAQQDKSGLPNDRFSAERPEGSISTLTIQRTEQRDSAMYRCASSMDNEQFFGPGTRLTVL.

The CDR3 is CATSRGTGSGQPQHF. CDR3 bases: TGTGCCACCAGCAGAGGGACAGGGTCAGGTCAGCCCCAGCATTTT. The V gene is TRBV15, the J gene TRBJ1-5; 8 bases match TRBD1. Germline CDR1 is LNHNV and CDR2 is YYDKDF (reference sequence). The CDR3 is made up of 15 amino acids. With 1 base clipped from V and 6 bases from J, the junction kept 5 bases outside the gene matches.

This clonotype was found many times. The gene calls are TRBV27 and TRBJ1-2; 7 positions match TRBD1. The CDR3 runs to 13 residues. V dropped 3 bases and J dropped 4; count of bases not matched to a gene: 2. Germline-derived CDR1 and CDR2 are MNHEY and SMNVEV (reference sequence). In nucleotides, the CDR3 is TGTGCCAGCAGTTTCAGGGACAGCTATGGCTACACCTTC. Translation: CASSFRDSYGYTF.

This clonotype was recorded many times. The V and J genes are TRBV6-1 and TRBJ2-7; D is unresolved. CDR3 size: 13 residues. Germline V CDR1 and CDR2: MNHNS, SASEGT. V was clipped by 7 bases and J by 0 bases, with 10 bases between them. The CDR3 sequence is CASTDHSSYEQYF. CDR3 DNA: TGTGCCAGCACGGACCACTCCTCCTACGAGCAGTACTTC.

This clonotype was seen repeatedly, ten times or more. This chain links TRBV19 with TRBJ2-1, with 8 bases that match TRBD2. From germline, CDR1 is LNHDA and CDR2 SQIVND (reference sequence). This CDR3 has 17 amino acids. V shed 2 bases, J shed 5 bases, and the junction held 11 bases outside the gene matches. Here the CDR3 reads CASSIPSGRSSHNEQFF. For the CDR3, the DNA is TGTGCCAGTAGTATACCTAGCGGGCGTTCTTCCCACAATGAGCAGTTCTTC.

The gene calls are TRBV12-3 or TRBV12-4 and TRBJ2-7; D is ambiguous. The CDR3 consists of 17 residues. V was shortened by 4 bases and J by 3 bases, with 22 bases between the two germline ends. The CDR3 here is CASSSQTFLGSRYEQYF. CDR3 in DNA: TGTGCCAGCAGTTCGCAAACCTTCTTGGGCTCCCGCTACGAGCAGTACTTC.

The table lists this clonotype with many counts. The chain combines TRBV6-1 with TRBJ1-5; D perhaps matches TRBD1 (5 bases). Germline assignment: CDR1 MNHNS and CDR2 SASEGT. The ends were cut back, 4 bases at V and 5 bases at J, with 12 bases in the middle. The CDR3 runs to 14 residues. This chain's CDR3 is CASSGREAHQPQHF. The CDR3 coding sequence is TGTGCCAGCAGTGGCAGGGAGGCGCATCAGCCCCAGCATTTT.

This chain uses TRBV20-1 with TRBJ2-2; weak D call: TRBD2 (6 bases). Germline-derived CDR1 and CDR2 are DFQATT and SNEGSKA (reference sequence). The germline V and J ends were trimmed by 0 bases and 2 bases, with 19 bases remaining between them. The CDR3 totals 18 residues. CDR3 residues: CSARDGRRSGFNTGELFF. For the CDR3, the DNA is TGCAGTGCTAGAGATGGGAGGCGGAGCGGGTTCAACACCGGGGAGCTGTTTTTT.

V gene TRBV11-3 combines with J gene TRBJ2-2, with 7 bases that match TRBD2. V trimming: 3 bases; J trimming: 4 bases; junction bases outside the gene matches: 11. Germline V gene lookup returns CDR1 SGHNT and CDR2 YENEEA. The CDR3 is made up of 17 amino acids. Here the CDR3 DNA reads TGTGCCAGCAGCTTTCTCCCGATGGGGGAGGGCACCGGGGAGCTGTTTTTT. It translates to CASSFLPMGEGTGELFF.

This clonotype was picked up many times. The rearrangement uses TRBV19 and TRBJ2-1; D gene unclear. Germline V gene sequence: CDR1 LNHDA, CDR2 SQIVND (reference sequence). This CDR3 region has 13 residues. The ends were cut back, 1 base at V and 5 bases at J, with 6 bases in the middle. The CDR3 region is CASSIGWNNEQFF. CDR3 coding DNA: TGTGCCAGTAGTATAGGCTGGAACAATGAGCAGTTCTTC. Full variable domain (rest looked up from reference TRBV19 and TRBJ2-1): DGGITQSPKYLFRKEGQNVTLSCEQNLNHDAMYWYRQDPGQGLRLIYYSQIVNDFQKGDIAEGYSVSREKKESFPLTVTSAQKNPTAFYLCASSIGWNNEQFFGPGTRLTVL.

In its sample, this clonotype was seen many times. This sequence may be a read error, since a much larger clone differs from it by one base. The chain recombines TRBV27 with TRBJ1-1; D call uncertain. Germline V lookup: CDR1 MNHEY, CDR2 SMNVEV (reference sequence). The CDR3 spans 14 residues. Here the CDR3 DNA reads TGTGCCAGCAGCTACCGACAACGGAACACTGAAGCTTCCTTT. It translates to CASSYRQRNTEASF.

This clonotype was observed at least ten times. The chain is built from TRBV20-1 and TRBJ2-5; TRBD2 aligns across 7 bases. The J segment lost 1 base and the V segment lost 2 bases, leaving 10 bases of the junction unmatched. Per the germline V gene, CDR1 is DFQATT and CDR2 is SNEGSKA (reference sequence). The CDR3 totals 16 residues. The CDR3 reads CSARLWTGGGQETQYF. CDR3 DNA: TGCAGTGCTAGATTGTGGACTGGCGGGGGCCAAGAGACCCAGTACTTC.

This clonotype was counted at least ten times. This chain joins TRBV6-5 and TRBJ1-2; D is possibly TRBD1 (6 bases). This CDR3 is built from 16 residues. V shed 2 bases and J shed 0 bases, with 13 bases lying between them. Germline assignment: CDR1 MNHEY and CDR2 SVGAGI. CDR3 coding DNA: TGTGCCAGCAGTTACCCCCCCGGGGGCCCTAACTATGGCTACACCTTC. Translating gives CASSYPPGGPNYGYTF.

At least ten counts were recorded for this clonotype. V usage is TRBV11-2 and J usage is TRBJ2-3, with unresolved D. The CDR3 covers 14 residues. V was pared by 3 bases and J by 0 bases, with 7 bases between. Germline V lookup: CDR1 SGHAT, CDR2 FQNNGV. Here the CDR3 reads CASSFLTSTDTQYF. The CDR3 nucleotides read TGTGCCAGCAGCTTCTTAACCAGCACAGATACGCAGTATTTT.

Regarding this clonotype: A much larger clonotype is one base distant, so this may be a read error. The V gene is TRBV12-5, the J gene TRBJ1-1; D unresolved. Trimming took off 7 bases at V and 3 bases at J, with 6 bases between the two ends. Germline V CDR1 and CDR2: LGHNT, FRNRAP. The length of the CDR3 is 11 residues. DNA for the CDR3: TGTGCTAGTGAGAAGGACACTGAAGCTTTCTTT. Its translation: CASEKDTEAFF.

This clonotype came up many times. The J gene is TRBJ2-3, the V gene TRBV7-2; TRBD2 matches 13 bases. V trimming: 5 bases; J trimming: 4 bases; junction bases outside the gene matches: 3. This CDR3 has 15 amino acids. Per germline, CDR1 SGHTA and CDR2 FQGNSA. The CDR3 DNA sequence: TGTGCCAGCAGCAGGACTAGCGGGAGCCCAGATACGCAGTATTTT. Amino acid sequence: CASSRTSGSPDTQYF.

A note on this clonotype: This clone may be a read error of a much larger clone one base away. This sequence joins TRBV12-3 or TRBV12-4 and TRBJ2-7; D uncertain. This CDR3 has 14 amino acids. The germline V and J ends were trimmed by 1 base and 5 bases, with 12 bases remaining between them. The CDR3, as DNA: TGTGCCAGCAGTTTAGGGACCCCCCCCGACGAGCAGTACTTC. Encoded protein: CASSLGTPPDEQYF.

This clonotype showed up many times. The rearrangement links TRBV6-5 to TRBJ1-2; D may be TRBD1 (6 bases). Germline V CDR1 and CDR2: MNHEY, SVGAGI. CDR3 length: 16 amino acids. V lost 1 base and J lost 8, with 20 bases in between. The CDR3 nucleotides read TGTGCCAGCAGTTACTGGGGGGGCAGGGCCCAGGTCGGCTACACCTTC. This translates into CASSYWGGRAQVGYTF.

This clonotype was seen at least ten times. This chain connects TRBV19 to TRBJ1-2; no firm D call. The germline V and J ends were trimmed by 0 bases and 4 bases, with 12 bases remaining between them. Germline CDR1 reads LNHDA; CDR2 reads SQIVND (reference sequence). The CDR3 spans 15 residues. The CDR3: CASSIDLRKFYGYTF. For the CDR3, the DNA is TGTGCCAGTAGTATAGATCTCAGAAAATTCTATGGCTACACCTTC.